This passage covers 17 T cell receptor beta chains from one sample sequenced in a study of T cell responses to AZD1222 COVID-19 vaccine. Clones were sequenced by immunoSEQ multiplex PCR, and TCRdb holds only the in-frame ones, with some missing. The data contain over 130,000 clones, around 88% of them singletons. The starting material was peripheral blood, obtained on day 0 of AZD1222 vaccination. The receptors come from an adult in good health.

The J gene is TRBJ1-5, the V gene TRBV28; D gene unclear. The ends were cut back, 6 bases at V and 4 bases at J, with 13 bases in the middle. The CDR3 extends over 14 amino acids. Germline assignment: CDR1 MDHEN and CDR2 SYDVKM. This CDR3 is CASRSGLANQPQHF. Here the CDR3 DNA reads TGTGCCAGCAGGTCGGGATTGGCTAATCAGCCCCAGCATTTT.

This chain connects TRBV11-2 to TRBJ1-3, with D perhaps matching TRBD1 (6 bases). V was pared by 8 bases and J by 0 bases, with 14 bases between. The CDR3 consists of 15 residues. CDR1 and CDR2 from the germline V gene are SGHAT and FQNNGV. In nucleotides, the CDR3 is TGTGCCAGCGGCAAGAGGGACAACTCTGGAAACACCATATATTTT. Its translation: CASGKRDNSGNTIYF. The variable domain in full, with the rest retrieved from reference TRBV11-2 and TRBJ1-3, is EAGVAQSPRYKIIEKRQSVAFWCNPISGHATLYWYQQILGQGPKLLIQFQNNGVVDDSQLPKDRFSAERLKGVDSTLKIQPAKLEDSAVYLCASGKRDNSGNTIYFGEGSWLTVV.

This chain uses TRBV30 with TRBJ1-4, with TRBD1 matching 8 bases. V shed 2 bases and J 7 bases; nucleotides not matched to a gene: 18. The CDR3 totals 18 residues. The V gene's germline CDR1 is GTSNPN and CDR2 SVGIG (reference sequence). The CDR3: CAWSPTDRGRGGSEKLFF. As DNA, the CDR3 is TGTGCCTGGAGTCCTACCGACAGGGGTCGGGGTGGAAGTGAAAAACTGTTTTTT.

This chain connects TRBV9 to TRBJ1-2; 8 bases are a match to TRBD1. Germline values: CDR1 SGDLS, CDR2 YYNGEE. Trimming cost V 4 bases and J 6 bases; bases outside gene matches: 11. The CDR3 totals 15 residues. In DNA, the CDR3 is TGTGCCAGCAGCTCACACCGGACAGGGTCGGATGGCTACACCTTC. Protein: CASSSHRTGSDGYTF.

This rearrangement joins TRBV18 to TRBJ1-1, with D unclear. Germline CDR1 and CDR2: KGHSH and LQKENI. The CDR3 is 13 residues long. The V and J ends lost 4 bases and 1 base respectively, with 7 bases between them. The CDR3 protein is CASSQRSNTEAFF. The DNA for the CDR3 is TGTGCCAGCTCACAACGGTCGAACACTGAAGCTTTCTTT.

This clone appeared a single time. The rearrangement links TRBV28 to TRBJ1-2, with 9 nucleotides matching TRBD1. CDR3 length: 13 residues. V trimming: 6 bases; J trimming: 8 bases; junction bases outside the gene matches: 7. Germline V gene data show CDR1 as MDHEN and CDR2 as SYDVKM. The CDR3 here is CASRRDRAGGYTF. Written as DNA, the CDR3 is TGTGCCAGCAGACGGGACAGGGCAGGAGGCTACACCTTC.

The gene calls are TRBV12-3 or TRBV12-4 and TRBJ1-3; no reliable D call. V gave up 5 bases and J gave up 4 bases, with 9 bases separating them. This CDR3 is built from 13 residues. The CDR3 reads CASSISPGNTIYF. As DNA, the CDR3 is TGTGCCAGCAGTATTAGTCCGGGAAACACCATATATTTT.

The J gene is TRBJ1-3, the V gene TRBV11-2; D perhaps matches TRBD1 (5 bases). V was clipped by 4 bases and J by 4 bases, with 14 bases between them. CDR1 is SGHAT, CDR2 FQNNGV, per germline. CDR3 length: 15 residues. The CDR3 nucleotides are TGTGCCAGCAGCTCAATCACAGGCTCCGGAAACACCATATATTTT. This encodes CASSSITGSGNTIYF.

This clone was found a few times. The DNA of the CDR3 is TGTGCCAGCAGCTTGACAGGGACGAACACTGAAGCTTTCTTT. Its translation: CASSLTGTNTEAFF. The chain is built from TRBV5-6 and TRBJ1-1, with a weak D call TRBD1 (6 bases). CDR3 size: 14 residues. The germline CDR1 and CDR2 sequences are SGHDT and YYEEEE. Trimming took off 1 base at V and 1 base at J, with 8 bases between the two ends. Variable domain in full (rest from reference TRBV5-6 and TRBJ1-1): DAGVTQSPTHLIKTRGQQVTLRCSPKSGHDTVSWYQQALGQGPQFIFQYYEEEERQRGNFPDRFSGHQFPNYSSELNVNALLLGDSALYLCASSLTGTNTEAFFGQGTRLTVV.

The chain joins TRBV28 to TRBJ1-1, with 8 bases lining up with TRBD1. Germline CDR1 is MDHEN and CDR2 is SYDVKM. With 3 bases clipped from V and 1 base from J, the junction kept 4 bases outside the gene matches. This CDR3 is built from 15 residues. The CDR3 region has the DNA TGTGCCAGCAGTTTGTTGACAGGGGCGAACACTGAAGCTTTCTTT. This gives the protein CASSLLTGANTEAFF. The entire variable domain, with the rest obtained from reference TRBV28 and TRBJ1-1, is as follows: DVKVTQSSRYLVKRTGEKVFLECVQDMDHENMFWYRQDPGLGLRLIYFSYDVKMKEKGDIPEGYSVSREKKERFSLILESASTNQTSMYLCASSLLTGANTEAFFGQGTRLTVV.

The chain carries TRBV27 and TRBJ1-1; D might be TRBD1 (5 bases). The V end was cut by 2 bases, the J end by 7 bases, with 11 bases between. This CDR3 has 13 residues. Germline values: CDR1 MNHEY, CDR2 SMNVEV (reference sequence). The CDR3: CASSLRGIDEAFF. The CDR3 DNA follows: TGTGCCAGCAGTTTACGGGGCATAGATGAAGCTTTCTTT.

This clone has only a few counts. The rearrangement links TRBV3-1 (or the pseudogene TRBV3-2) to TRBJ1-5, with TRBD1 as a possible D gene (5 bases). This CDR3 contains 15 residues. V lost 1 base and J lost 6, with 13 bases in between. Germline values: CDR1 LGHDT, CDR2 YNNKEL (reference sequence). The CDR3 here is CASSQGRVGAQPQHF. The CDR3 region has the DNA TGTGCCAGCAGCCAAGGTCGTGTAGGGGCTCAGCCCCAGCATTTT.

The chain uses TRBV4-2 and TRBJ1-5, with D unresolved. CDR1 is LGHNA, CDR2 YNFKEQ, per germline. Trimming took off 0 bases at V and 6 bases at J, with 9 bases between the two ends. The CDR3 has 14 residues. CDR3 sequence: CASSQDGHAQPQHF. The CDR3 DNA is TGTGCCAGCAGCCAAGATGGCCATGCTCAGCCCCAGCATTTT.

This chain uses TRBV11-2 with TRBJ1-3; D is unresolved. This CDR3 contains 11 residues. Trimming stripped 5 bases from V and 8 bases from J, with 7 bases between. Germline V gene data show CDR1 as SGHAT and CDR2 as FQNNGV. The CDR3 DNA sequence: TGTGCCAGCAGCCCTGAGGACACCATATATTTT. Translation: CASSPEDTIYF.

This chain links TRBV27 with TRBJ1-5, with D unresolved. V was trimmed by 5 bases and J by 1 base, leaving 9 bases between them. Germline V CDR1 and CDR2: MNHEY, SMNVEV (reference sequence). The CDR3 covers 14 residues. CDR3 DNA sequence: TGTGCCAGCAGTCCCGACTGGAGCAATCAGCCCCAGCATTTT. It specifies CASSPDWSNQPQHF.

The rearrangement uses TRBV28 and TRBJ1-4, with D uncertain. The germline V gene encodes CDR1 MDHEN and CDR2 SYDVKM. Between the trimmed V and J ends, which lost 4 bases and 7 bases, there was a span of 16 bases. This CDR3 has 15 residues. CDR3 region: CASSSAAPSGEKLFF. In nucleotides, the CDR3 is TGTGCCAGCAGTTCCGCGGCACCTTCGGGTGAAAAACTGTTTTTT.

This clone was found once. The chain uses TRBV19 and TRBJ2-5; D possibly corresponds to TRBD1 (7 bases). The CDR3 loop spans 12 amino acids. Trimming stripped 2 bases from V and 9 bases from J, with 10 bases between. The germline V gene encodes CDR1 LNHDA and CDR2 SQIVND (reference sequence). Here the CDR3 reads CASSITGEAQYF. Written as DNA, the CDR3 is TGTGCCAGTAGTATAACAGGGGAGGCCCAGTACTTC.